The TCR beta chain described here comes from a study of beta chain features in type 1 diabetes. Across the study: The patients were much like the healthy donors in age, gender and cell yields.

In regard to this clone: Its target is unknown.

Broader study findings: Naive, central memory and Treg TCRB repertoires appeared more alike in patients than in healthy donors.

The CDR3 runs 17 residues. CDR1 SGHNT and CDR2 YYREEE come from the germline V gene (reference sequence). Germline trimming cut 7 bases from V and 4 bases from J; bases unmatched to any gene: 12. The sequenced template was cDNA made from the entire isolated RNA. There were 3 million to 4 million reads on average in the naive, central memory and regulatory T cell samples. Assay used: immunoSEQ multiplex PCR; TCRdb lists only in-frame clones, some missing. The sample has about 270,000 clones, roughly an eighth seen once. Central memory, naive, regulatory and stem cell-like memory CD4+ cells were sorted by CD45RO/CCR7/CD25/CD127/CD95/CD27.

The genes are TRBV5-4 and TRBJ2-3; 13 positions agree with TRBD2. The sample comprised naive CD4+ T cells from blood. This clonotype was obtained from a middle-aged woman in good health. The CDR3 loop reads CASLESGLAGIPDTQYF. CDR3 DNA: TGTGCCAGCCTCGAGTCGGGACTAGCGGGGATCCCAGATACGCAGTATTTT.